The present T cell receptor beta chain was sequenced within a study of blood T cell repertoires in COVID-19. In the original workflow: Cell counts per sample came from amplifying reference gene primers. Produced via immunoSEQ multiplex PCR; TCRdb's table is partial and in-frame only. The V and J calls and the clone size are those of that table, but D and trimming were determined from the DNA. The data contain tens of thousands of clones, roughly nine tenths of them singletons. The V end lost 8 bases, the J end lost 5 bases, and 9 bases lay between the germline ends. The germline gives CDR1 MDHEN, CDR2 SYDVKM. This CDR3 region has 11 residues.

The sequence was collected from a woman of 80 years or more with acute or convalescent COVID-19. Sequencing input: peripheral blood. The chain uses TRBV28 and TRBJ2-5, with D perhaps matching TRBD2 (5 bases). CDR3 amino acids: CASRRGETQYF. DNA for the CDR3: TGTGCCAGCCGACGAGGGGAGACCCAGTACTTC.